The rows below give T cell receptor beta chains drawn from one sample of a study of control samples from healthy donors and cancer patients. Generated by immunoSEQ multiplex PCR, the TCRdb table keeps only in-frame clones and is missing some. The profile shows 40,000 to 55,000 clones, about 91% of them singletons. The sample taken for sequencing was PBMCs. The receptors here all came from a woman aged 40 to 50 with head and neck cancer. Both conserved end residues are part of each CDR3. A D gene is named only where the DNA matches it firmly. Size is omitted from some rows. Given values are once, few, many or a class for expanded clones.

CDR3: CASSHYPIHIRVGTEAFF
DNA: TGTGCCAGCAGCCACTACCCAATCCATATCAGGGTAGGCACTGAAGCTTTCTTT
V: TRBV13
D: -
J: TRBJ1-1
size: -

CDR3: CATHVTQETQYF
DNA: TGTGCCACCCATGTCACCCAGGAGACCCAGTACTTC
V: TRBV24-1
D: -
J: TRBJ2-5
size: -

CDR3: CASSSRANTEAFF
DNA: TGTGCCAGTAGTAGCAGGGCGAACACTGAAGCTTTCTTT
V: TRBV19
D: -
J: TRBJ1-1
size: -

CDR3: CASKIARSYEQYF
DNA: TGCGCCAGCAAGATAGCCCGATCCTACGAGCAGTACTTC
V: TRBV5-1
D: -
J: TRBJ2-7
size: -

CDR3: CAWSPQGADTGELFF
DNA: TGTGCCTGGAGTCCGCAGGGGGCTGACACCGGGGAGCTGTTTTTT
V: TRBV30
D: TRBD1
J: TRBJ2-2
size: -

CDR3: CASSPWWGEQFF
DNA: TGTGCCAGCAGCCCGTGGTGGGGTGAGCAGTTCTTC
V: TRBV7-9
D: -
J: TRBJ2-1
size: -

CDR3: CASNPMTGKETASYEQYF
DNA: TGTGCCAGCAATCCGATGACAGGGAAAGAAACCGCCTCCTACGAGCAGTACTTC
V: TRBV28
D: TRBD1
J: TRBJ2-7
size: -

CDR3: CASSTGGSSYEQYF
DNA: TGTGCCAGTAGTACAGGGGGTAGCTCCTACGAGCAGTACTTC
V: TRBV19
D: TRBD1
J: TRBJ2-7
size: -

CDR3: CASSRQGGGMNTEAFF
DNA: TGTGCCAGCTCACGACAGGGCGGAGGGATGAACACTGAAGCTTTCTTT
V: TRBV18
D: TRBD1
J: TRBJ1-1
size: -

CDR3: CASRREGGNTEAFF
DNA: TGTGCCAGCAGACGAGAAGGGGGCAACACTGAAGCTTTCTTT
V: TRBV2
D: TRBD1
J: TRBJ1-1
size: -

CDR3: CSVVWRSTDTQYF
DNA: TGCAGCGTTGTTTGGAGAAGCACAGATACGCAGTATTTT
V: TRBV29-1
D: -
J: TRBJ2-3
size: -

CDR3: CASSPSFRGDEQYF
DNA: TGTGCCAGCTCACCAAGTTTCAGGGGCGACGAGCAGTACTTC
V: TRBV18
D: -
J: TRBJ2-7
size: once

CDR3: CASSTGLQETQYF
DNA: TGTGCCAGTAGTACCGGACTGCAAGAGACCCAGTACTTC
V: TRBV19
D: -
J: TRBJ2-5
size: -

CDR3: CSASGGRPQHF
DNA: TGCAGTGCTAGTGGGGGAAGGCCCCAGCATTTT
V: TRBV20-1
D: -
J: TRBJ1-5
size: -

CDR3: CASSSSERRYGYTF
DNA: -
V: TRBV28
D: -
J: TRBJ1-2
size: -

CDR3: CASSLGGLAQWGTDTQYF
DNA: TGCGCCAGCAGCTTGGGGGGACTAGCGCAATGGGGCACAGATACGCAGTATTTT
V: TRBV5-1
D: TRBD2
J: TRBJ2-3
size: -

CDR3: CASRTGGFPGNTIYF
DNA: TGTGCCAGCAGGACAGGGGGATTCCCTGGAAACACCATATATTTT
V: TRBV2
D: TRBD1
J: TRBJ1-3
size: -

CDR3: CASSLGAGTGPEQYF
DNA: TGTGCCAGCAGCTTGGGGGCCGGGACAGGACCGGAGCAGTACTTC
V: TRBV5-4
D: TRBD1
J: TRBJ2-7
size: -

CDR3: CASGLGAVMVNTGELFF
DNA: TGTGCTAGTGGTTTAGGGGCGGTGATGGTGAACACCGGGGAGCTGTTTTTT
V: TRBV12-5
D: -
J: TRBJ2-2
size: few

CDR3: CASSPATSFEEQYF
DNA: TGTGCCAGCAGCCCAGCTACTAGCTTTGAAGAGCAGTACTTC
V: TRBV5-5
D: -
J: TRBJ2-7
size: -

CDR3: CASSLGSWLRGEETQYF
DNA: TGTGCCAGCAGCTTAGGGTCTTGGCTCAGGGGTGAGGAGACCCAGTACTTC
V: TRBV7-6
D: -
J: TRBJ2-5
size: -

CDR3: CASSEPRQGGREKLFF
DNA: TGTGCCAGCAGTGAGCCCCGACAGGGTGGAAGAGAAAAACTGTTTTTT
V: TRBV25-1
D: TRBD1
J: TRBJ1-4
size: -

CDR3: CASRTQQGAGGYTF
DNA: TGTGCCAGCCGCACCCAGCAGGGCGCAGGTGGCTACACCTTC
V: TRBV6-5
D: -
J: TRBJ1-2
size: -

CDR3: CASSFSGLAGFVAKNIQYF
DNA: TGTGCCAGCAGCTTCTCGGGACTAGCGGGGTTTGTAGCCAAAAACATTCAGTACTTC
V: TRBV7-8
D: TRBD2
J: TRBJ2-4
size: -

CDR3: CASSPGTSGREDTQYF
DNA: TGTGCCAGCAGCCCGGGAACTAGCGGGAGGGAAGATACGCAGTATTTT
V: TRBV7-3
D: TRBD2
J: TRBJ2-3
size: -

CDR3: CASSIGLLRRSSYNEQFF
DNA: TGTGCCAGTAGTATAGGCCTCCTAAGACGGAGCTCCTACAATGAGCAGTTCTTC
V: TRBV19
D: -
J: TRBJ2-1
size: -

CDR3: CASSSTAYPGLAGDGTQYF
DNA: TGTGCCAGCAGTTCGACAGCTTACCCGGGACTAGCGGGAGACGGGACCCAGTACTTC
V: TRBV28
D: TRBD2
J: TRBJ2-5
size: -

CDR3: CASSQDGGGTYEQYF
DNA: TGTGCCAGCAGCCAAGATGGAGGGGGAACCTACGAGCAGTACTTC
V: TRBV4-2
D: -
J: TRBJ2-7
size: -

CDR3: CAWSQGRVTEAFF
DNA: TGTGCCTGGAGCCAGGGACGGGTCACTGAAGCTTTCTTT
V: TRBV30
D: -
J: TRBJ1-1
size: -

CDR3: CASSVLGLARDTQYF
DNA: TGTGCCAGCAGCGTATTGGGGCTAGCAAGGGATACGCAGTATTTT
V: TRBV9
D: -
J: TRBJ2-3
size: -

CDR3: CSASVSRDTEAFF
DNA: TGCAGTGCTAGTGTGTCCAGAGACACTGAAGCTTTCTTT
V: TRBV20-1
D: -
J: TRBJ1-1
size: -

CDR3: CASSIRGDSYEQYF
DNA: TGTGCCAGTAGTATACGGGGGGACTCCTACGAGCAGTACTTC
V: TRBV19
D: TRBD2
J: TRBJ2-7
size: -

CDR3: CATSSSARGRSGSSYNEQFF
DNA: TGTGCCACCAGCAGCAGCGCTCGGGGACGGAGCGGGAGCTCCTACAATGAGCAGTTCTTC
V: TRBV15
D: TRBD2
J: TRBJ2-1
size: -

CDR3: CASRLEGPYNEQFF
DNA: TGTGCCAGCAGGTTGGAGGGACCATACAATGAGCAGTTCTTC
V: TRBV6-6
D: -
J: TRBJ2-1
size: -

CDR3: CASSIRGTQPQHF
DNA: TGTGCCAGTAGTATAAGAGGCACTCAGCCCCAGCATTTT
V: TRBV19
D: -
J: TRBJ1-5
size: -

CDR3: CAWSGTGGGGANVLTF
DNA: TGTGCCTGGAGCGGGACAGGGGGCGGTGGGGCCAACGTCCTGACTTTC
V: TRBV30
D: TRBD1
J: TRBJ2-6
size: -